This T cell receptor (beta chain) is from a study of blood T cell repertoires in COVID-19 (TCRdb year 2020). Some background on the complete study: Collaborator samples came from the United States, Italy and Spain and covered acute and convalescent phases of COVID-19. The prospective study material was composed of cDNA or gDNA derived from T cells, B-cell-depleted T cells, or PBMCs. Subjects who had been exposed to COVID-19, were actively infected with it, or had recovered from it provided the deeply sampled blood TCRbeta repertoires that made up the dataset. The repertoires were released in a freely available public database intended as a resource for research on the immune response to SARS-CoV-2. Samples were obtained from the ongoing ImmuneRACE study (first 160 participants) and from over 1,000 subjects provided by 6 global collaborators. The sample metadata nearly always contained a de-identified subject ID, COVID-19 status, age in years and sex. Where HLA class I and class II types were available, the types were taken from metadata supplied by the sample provider, not from assay-based typing. Results and caveats for the whole study, not just this receptor: The quantity of clinical and demographic metadata differed by source and by participant and was supplied without curation.

One collaborating source in Seattle enrolled patients while the patients were actively infected and followed the patients over time throughout the course of disease. The collaborating institutions used their own protocols to collect whole blood in K2EDTA tubes. For TCRbeta analysis, collaborator samples were shipped as frozen whole blood, as isolated PBMCs, or as DNA extracted from either sample type. Concerning this clone: No antigen is known for it. Base qualities were left out, and no much larger clone turns up one base away.

CDR1 LNHDA and CDR2 SQIVND were looked up in the germline V gene (reference sequence). Spanning cysteine to phenylalanine, the CDR3 consists of 13 amino acids. The entry retains the CDR3 DNA only, 39 bases that are in frame from base 1. The V and J ends are trimmed by 5 bases and 8 bases, leaving 15 bases between them. The immunoSEQ Assay, a bias-controlled multiplex PCR, was used to amplify TCRbeta CDR3 regions from genomic DNA. For the original study's pipeline: The number of nucleated cells in each sample was estimated from the amplification of reference gene primers within the assay. To quantify the absolute abundance of each unique TCRbeta CDR3 rearrangement, sequence reads were collapsed and filtered. For each sample, productive Simpson clonality was calculated as the square root of Simpson's diversity index across productive rearrangements. In its TCRdb copy, this immuneACCESS table keeps in-frame sequences only and misses some clones. Where compared with another copy, unresolved V genes explain less than half of these, and the others have no known cause. The V and J calls and the clone size are those of that table, but D and trimming were determined from the DNA. Present in this sample are approximately 480,000 clones, roughly nine tenths of which were seen just once. Approximately 0.9% of the sample lies in the top ten.

The sequence was collected from a man aged 18-30 years with COVID-19, enrolled during active disease. The rearranged segments are TRBV19 and TRBJ1-2; the D gene is perhaps TRBD1, on 5 matching bases. The sample consisted of peripheral blood. The DNA is as follows: TGTGCCAGTAGTCCGGACACTTTGGGGGGCTACACCTTC. It translates as CASSPDTLGGYTF.